This T cell receptor (beta chain) was sequenced for a study of human T cells and chemical hapten exposure. Overall study context: Sensitizing treatment utilized 2% DPC over a roughly 2 cm by roughly 2 cm portion of upper inner arm skin. Study-wide results and limits: Expanded TCRs grouped into significantly more large CDR3 similarity clusters than controls produced. Healthy people's immune response may differ from that of the donors, who had alopecia.

Ten or more counts support this clonotype. The antigen is not known. TCRdb reprocessed the RACE reads with MiXCR, giving one entry per CDR3 protein. The sample yields 55,000 to 75,000 distinct CDR3 sequences, around 12% seen once. This CDR3 comprises 14 residues. The J segment lost 1 base and the V segment lost 5 bases, leaving 4 bases of the junction unmatched. Germline loops: CDR1 MGHDK, CDR2 SYGVNS. Time point reported: patch test 3, about 24 weeks after DPC sensitization. The sample's treatment: therapeutic diphenylcyclopropenone sensitization with weekly scalp DPC. Patients had alopecia, were aged 18 to 70, and were not pregnant.

J is TRBJ2-7 and V is TRBV25-1; 8 bases fit TRBD2. The specimen comprised whole blood, sampled in connection with sensitization to the hapten diphenylcyclopropenone (DPC). This sequence was found in a man between 25 and 39 years old with alopecia areata. Some clones in this sample may be carry-over from other donors' samples. The CDR3 is CASSPTSGSYEQYF. The CDR3 DNA follows: TGTGCCAGCAGTCCTACTAGCGGTTCCTACGAGCAGTACTTC.